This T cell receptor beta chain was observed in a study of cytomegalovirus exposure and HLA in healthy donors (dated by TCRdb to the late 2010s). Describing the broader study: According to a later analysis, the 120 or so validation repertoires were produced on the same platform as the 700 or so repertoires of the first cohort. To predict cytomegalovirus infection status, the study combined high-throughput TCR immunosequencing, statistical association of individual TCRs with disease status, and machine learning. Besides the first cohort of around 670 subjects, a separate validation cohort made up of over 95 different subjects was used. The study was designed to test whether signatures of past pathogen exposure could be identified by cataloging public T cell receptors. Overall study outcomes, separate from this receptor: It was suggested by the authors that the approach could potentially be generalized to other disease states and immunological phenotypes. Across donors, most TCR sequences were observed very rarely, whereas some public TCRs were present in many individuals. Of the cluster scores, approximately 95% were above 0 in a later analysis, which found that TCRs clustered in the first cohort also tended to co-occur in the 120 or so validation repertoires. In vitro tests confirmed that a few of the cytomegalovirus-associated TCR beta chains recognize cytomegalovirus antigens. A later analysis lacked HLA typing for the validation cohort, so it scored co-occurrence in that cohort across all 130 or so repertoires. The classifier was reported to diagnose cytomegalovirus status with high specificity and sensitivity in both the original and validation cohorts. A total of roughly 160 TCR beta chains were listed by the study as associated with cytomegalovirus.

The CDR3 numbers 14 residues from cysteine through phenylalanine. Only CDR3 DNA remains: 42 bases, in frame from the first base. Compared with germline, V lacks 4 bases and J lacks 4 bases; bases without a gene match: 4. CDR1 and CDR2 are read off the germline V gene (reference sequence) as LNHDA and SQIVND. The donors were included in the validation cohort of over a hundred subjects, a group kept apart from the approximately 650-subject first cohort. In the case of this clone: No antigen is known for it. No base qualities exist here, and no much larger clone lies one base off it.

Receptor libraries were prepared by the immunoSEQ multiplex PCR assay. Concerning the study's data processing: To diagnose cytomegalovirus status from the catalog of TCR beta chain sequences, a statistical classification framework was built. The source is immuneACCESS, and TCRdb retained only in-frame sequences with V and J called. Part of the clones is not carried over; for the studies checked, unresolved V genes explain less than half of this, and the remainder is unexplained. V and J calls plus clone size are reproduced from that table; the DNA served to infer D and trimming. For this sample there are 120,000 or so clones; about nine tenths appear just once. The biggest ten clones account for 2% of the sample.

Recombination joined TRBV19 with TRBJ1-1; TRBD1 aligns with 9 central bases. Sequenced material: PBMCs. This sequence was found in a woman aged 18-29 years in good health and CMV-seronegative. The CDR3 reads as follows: CASSKQGAFTEAFF. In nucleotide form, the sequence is TGTGCCAGTAGTAAACAGGGGGCCTTCACTGAAGCTTTCTTT.